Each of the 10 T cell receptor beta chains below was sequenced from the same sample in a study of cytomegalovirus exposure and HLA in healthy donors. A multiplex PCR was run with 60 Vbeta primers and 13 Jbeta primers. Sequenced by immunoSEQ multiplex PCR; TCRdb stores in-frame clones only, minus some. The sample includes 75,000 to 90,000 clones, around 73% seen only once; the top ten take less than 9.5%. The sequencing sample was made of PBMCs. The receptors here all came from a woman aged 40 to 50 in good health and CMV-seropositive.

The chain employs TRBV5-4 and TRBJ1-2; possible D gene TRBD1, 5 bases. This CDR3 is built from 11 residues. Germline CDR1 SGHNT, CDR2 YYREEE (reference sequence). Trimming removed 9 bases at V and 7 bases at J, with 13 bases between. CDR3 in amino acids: CAIQEIGGYTF. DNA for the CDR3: TGTGCCATACAGGAAATTGGTGGCTACACCTTC.

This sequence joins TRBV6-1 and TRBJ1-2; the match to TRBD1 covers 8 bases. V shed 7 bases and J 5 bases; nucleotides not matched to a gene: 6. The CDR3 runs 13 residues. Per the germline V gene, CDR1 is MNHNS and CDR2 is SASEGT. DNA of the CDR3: TGTGCCAGCAACGGACAGGGCATATATGGCTACACCTTC. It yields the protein CASNGQGIYGYTF.

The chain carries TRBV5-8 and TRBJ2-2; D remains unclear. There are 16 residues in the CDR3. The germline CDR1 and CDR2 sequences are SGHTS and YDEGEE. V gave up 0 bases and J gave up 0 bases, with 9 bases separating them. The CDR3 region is CASSLVYGTNTGELFF. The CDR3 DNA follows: TGTGCCAGCAGCTTGGTTTACGGTACGAACACCGGGGAGCTGTTTTTT. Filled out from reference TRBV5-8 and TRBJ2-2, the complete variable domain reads EAGVTQSPTHLIKTRGQQATLRCSPISGHTSVYWYQQALGLGLQFLLWYDEGEERNRGNFPPRFSGRQFPNYSSELNVNALELEDSALYLCASSLVYGTNTGELFFGEGSRLTVL.

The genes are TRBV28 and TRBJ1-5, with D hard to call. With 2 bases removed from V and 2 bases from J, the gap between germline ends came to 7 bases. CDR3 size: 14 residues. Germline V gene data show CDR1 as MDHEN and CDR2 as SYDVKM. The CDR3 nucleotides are TGTGCCAGCAGTTTAGCGGGCCGCAATCAGCCCCAGCATTTT. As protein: CASSLAGRNQPQHF.

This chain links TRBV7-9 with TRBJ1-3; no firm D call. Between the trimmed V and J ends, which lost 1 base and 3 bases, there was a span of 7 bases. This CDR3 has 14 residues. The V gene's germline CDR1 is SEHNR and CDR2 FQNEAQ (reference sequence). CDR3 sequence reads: CASSLGGVGNTIYF. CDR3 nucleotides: TGTGCCAGCAGCTTAGGGGGAGTTGGAAACACCATATATTTT.

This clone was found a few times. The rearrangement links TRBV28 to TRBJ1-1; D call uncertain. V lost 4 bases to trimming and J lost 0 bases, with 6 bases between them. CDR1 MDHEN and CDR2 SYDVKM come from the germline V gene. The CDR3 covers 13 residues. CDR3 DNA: TGTGCCAGCAGTTCACCAGTGAACACTGAAGCTTTCTTT. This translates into CASSSPVNTEAFF.

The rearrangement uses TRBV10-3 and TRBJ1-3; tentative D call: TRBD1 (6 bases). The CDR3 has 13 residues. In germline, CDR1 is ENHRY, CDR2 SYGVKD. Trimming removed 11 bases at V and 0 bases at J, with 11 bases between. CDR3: CAFRTDSGNTIYF. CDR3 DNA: TGTGCCTTCCGGACAGACTCTGGAAACACCATATATTTT.

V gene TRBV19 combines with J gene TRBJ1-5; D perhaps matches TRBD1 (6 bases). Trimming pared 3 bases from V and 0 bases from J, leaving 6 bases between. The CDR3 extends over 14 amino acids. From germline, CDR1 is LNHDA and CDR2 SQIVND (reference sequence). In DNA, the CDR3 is TGTGCCAGTAGTATCAGGGGTAGCAATCAGCCCCAGCATTTT. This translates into CASSIRGSNQPQHF.

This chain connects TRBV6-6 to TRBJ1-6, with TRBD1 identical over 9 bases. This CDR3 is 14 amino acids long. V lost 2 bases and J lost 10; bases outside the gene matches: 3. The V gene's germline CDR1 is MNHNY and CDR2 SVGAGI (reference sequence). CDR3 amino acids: CASSYETGGSPLHF. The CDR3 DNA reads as TGTGCCAGCAGTTACGAGACAGGGGGATCACCCCTCCACTTT.

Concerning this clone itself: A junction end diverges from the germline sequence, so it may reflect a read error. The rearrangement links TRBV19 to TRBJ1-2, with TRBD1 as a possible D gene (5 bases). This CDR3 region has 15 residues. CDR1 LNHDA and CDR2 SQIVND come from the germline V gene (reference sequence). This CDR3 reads CVSSPETGYNYGYTF. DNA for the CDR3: TGTGTCAGTAGCCCCGAAACAGGATATAACTATGGCTACACCTTC.